The clone carrying this T cell receptor beta chain occurred once. The sample belongs to a study of control samples from healthy donors and cancer patients. Clones were read by immunoSEQ multiplex PCR, and TCRdb kept only the in-frame ones, dropping some. Of about 150,000 clones in the sample, 80% to 95% are singletons; the top ten hold 5.8%. The sample comprised blood. This clonotype originated in a man aged 18-30 years in good health.

The CDR3 coding sequence is TGCGCCAGCAGCCAGGACCGGACCGAAGAGACCCAGTACTTC. Translating gives CASSQDRTEETQYF. V gene TRBV4-3 combines with J gene TRBJ2-5; D is ambiguous. The length of the CDR3 is 14 residues. With 3 bases removed from V and 3 bases from J, the gap between germline ends came to 11 bases. CDR1 is LGHNA, CDR2 YSLEER, per germline.